The 21 T cell receptor beta chains in this list originate from one sample, sequenced in a study of neurological immune-mediated disorders. TCRdb redid the calling of the 5' RACE reads with MiXCR, one entry per CDR3 protein. The repertoire consists of 55,000 to 70,000 distinct CDR3 sequences, with around 10% occurring once and the leading ten covering 1.5% to 2%. The source material was PBMCs. Receptors were obtained from a man aged 60 to 75 in good health.

This clonotype was picked up many times. J is TRBJ2-3 and V is TRBV12-3 or TRBV12-4; D perhaps matches TRBD2 (6 bases). This CDR3 has 15 residues. Deletions cut 6 bases from V and 2 bases from J, with 15 bases between. The DNA for the CDR3 is TGTGCCAGCAGCCCCGAAGGAGGGTTCACAGATACGCAGTATTTT. It translates to CASSPEGGFTDTQYF.

At least ten counts were recorded for this clonotype. The chain recombines TRBV7-3 with TRBJ1-5, with TRBD1 matching 7 bases. The germline gives CDR1 SGHTA, CDR2 FQGTGA. V was pared by 2 bases and J by 7 bases, with 2 bases of the junction left unmatched. The CDR3 is 13 residues long. In nucleotides, the CDR3 is TGTGCCAGCAGCTTAGAAGGGGGCCAGCCCCAGCATTTT. Residues: CASSLEGGQPQHF.

The rearrangement joins TRBV10-3 to TRBJ1-2; 10 positions match TRBD1. The CDR3 length is 14 residues. V lost 11 bases and J lost 4; bases outside the gene matches: 10. CDR1 and CDR2 (germline): ENHRY, SYGVKD. CDR3 loop: CAVRQGAQGYGYTF. Here the CDR3 DNA reads TGTGCCGTTAGACAGGGGGCGCAGGGCTATGGCTACACCTTC.

This clonotype was detected ten times or more. The chain employs TRBV20-1 and TRBJ2-4, with 7 bases lining up with TRBD1. V shed 3 bases, J shed 15 bases, and the junction held 8 bases outside the gene matches. The CDR3 covers 11 residues. The germline CDR1 and CDR2 sequences are DFQATT and SNEGSKA (reference sequence). CDR3 in DNA: TGCAGTGCTAGCCGGGACAGATTGATGTACTTC. Translating gives CSASRDRLMYF.

The sample holds a few counts of this clonotype. V is TRBV20-1 and J is TRBJ1-4, with 7 bases identical to TRBD1. V lost 1 base to trimming and J lost 8 bases; unmatched junction nucleotides: 4. The CDR3 is 13 amino acids. The germline V gene has CDR1 DFQATT and CDR2 SNEGSKA (reference sequence). DNA for the CDR3: TGCAGTGCTAGAGGACAGGGTGGAGAAAAACTGTTTTTT. It yields the protein CSARGQGGEKLFF.

This clonotype was recorded at least ten times. The gene calls are TRBV6-5 and TRBJ2-7; 10 bases map to TRBD2. The CDR3 covers 15 residues. J was trimmed by 5 bases and V by 5 bases; bases with no gene match: 9. Germline V gene lookup returns CDR1 MNHEY and CDR2 SVGAGI. The CDR3 nucleotides read TGTGCCAGCAGTCCTATCAGCGGGGGGGCAAACGAGCAGTACTTC. Amino acids: CASSPISGGANEQYF.

This clonotype appeared many times. The chain combines TRBV12-3 or TRBV12-4 with TRBJ1-1; a possible D gene is TRBD1 (5 bases). CDR3 length: 13 amino acids. Trimming shortened V by 4 bases and J by 1 base, and 7 bases separated the two germline ends. The CDR3 is CASSWGQNTEAFF. The CDR3 DNA reads as TGTGCCAGCAGTTGGGGCCAGAACACTGAAGCTTTCTTT.

Ten or more counts support this clonotype. The rearrangement uses TRBV5-1 and TRBJ2-1, with TRBD1 matching 8 bases. This CDR3 has 13 amino acids. After removal of 4 bases from V and 8 bases from J, the junction contained 5 bases not matched to a gene. Germline values: CDR1 SGHRS, CDR2 YFSETQ. The DNA for the CDR3 is TGCGCCAGCAGCAGCGGACAGGGCGATGAGCAGTTCTTC. Translating it yields CASSSGQGDEQFF.

V is TRBV28 and J is TRBJ1-1; D gene unclear. Per the germline V gene, CDR1 is MDHEN and CDR2 is SYDVKM. V lost 6 bases, J lost 3 bases, and 26 bases lay in between. The CDR3 totals 18 residues. The CDR3 loop reads CASSLGCILPRGDTEAFF. The CDR3 DNA sequence: TGTGCCAGCAGCTTGGGGTGCATCCTGCCGCGAGGTGACACTGAAGCTTTCTTT.

On this clonotype itself: At one boundary the junction diverges from the germline segment, which might be a read error. V usage is TRBV12-3 or TRBV12-4 and J usage is TRBJ2-2, with D possibly being TRBD2 (5 bases). The CDR3 runs 15 residues. The CDR3 is CASSPLWADTGEPFF. CDR3 coding DNA: TGTGCCAGCAGTCCGCTTTGGGCAGACACCGGGGAGCCGTTTTTT.

This clonotype was seen repeatedly, ten times or more. The chain uses TRBV28 and TRBJ1-5, with D possibly TRBD1 on 5 matching bases. Germline lookup yields CDR1 MDHEN and CDR2 SYDVKM. The CDR3 runs 14 residues. Trimming removed 2 bases from V and 6 bases from J, with 11 bases in between. This chain's CDR3 is CASSLRGYGQPQHF. The CDR3 DNA reads as TGTGCCAGCAGTTTAAGGGGATACGGTCAGCCCCAGCATTTT.

This clonotype was observed at least ten times. CDR3 sequence reads: CASSKIGAEGGLVGDTF. The CDR3, as DNA: TGTGCCAGCAGCAAAATAGGGGCCGAGGGGGGTTTGGTGGGAGACACCTTC. V is TRBV21-1 and J is TRBJ1-2; TRBD1 is the table's D call and was not checked against the DNA. TRBV21-1 is tagged as a pseudogene. The CDR3 is 17 residues long.

To note about this clonotype: A much bigger clone sits one base away, suggesting this may be a read error. This chain connects TRBV5-1 to TRBJ2-7; 7 positions match TRBD1. The germline V gene has CDR1 SGHRS and CDR2 YFSETQ. The CDR3 has 14 amino acids. Trimming took 3 bases from V and 10 from J; bases not matched to a gene: 13. The CDR3 bases are TGCGCCAGCAGCTCCCCAGGACAGGAGTCCGATCAGTACTTC. Protein: CASSSPGQESDQYF.

Ten or more counts support this clonotype. The genes are TRBV12-3 or TRBV12-4 and TRBJ1-3; the D gene is possibly TRBD1 (6 bases). CDR3 length: 17 residues. Trimming stripped 6 bases from V and 3 bases from J, with 21 bases between. As DNA, the CDR3 is TGTGCCAGCAGCCCATTTGGGGGGGCGCTGGGTGGAAACACCATATATTTT. As protein: CASSPFGGALGGNTIYF.

This clonotype has at least ten counts. Here the CDR3 reads CASSQEGRYSNQPQHF. The CDR3 nucleotides read TGCGCCAGCAGCCAAGAGGGACGTTATAGCAATCAGCCCCAGCATTTT. This chain joins TRBV4-1 and TRBJ1-5; tentative D call: TRBD1 (5 bases). CDR3 length: 16 residues. V was shortened by 0 bases and J by 0 bases, with 9 bases between the two germline ends. Germline values: CDR1 MGHRA, CDR2 YSYEKL.

At least ten counts were recorded for this clonotype. The rearrangement joins TRBV12-3 or TRBV12-4 to TRBJ2-5; the match to TRBD2 covers 8 bases. The CDR3 is 13 residues long. The J segment lost 4 bases and the V segment lost 5 bases, leaving 3 bases of the junction unmatched. In nucleotides, the CDR3 is TGTGCCAGCAGTAGTAGCGGGGTAGAGACCCAGTACTTC. It specifies CASSSSGVETQYF.

In its sample, this clonotype was seen many times. V is TRBV12-3 or TRBV12-4 and J is TRBJ1-5, with a tentative D call TRBD1 (6 bases). There are 14 residues in the CDR3. Trimming removed 5 bases at V and 4 bases at J, with 12 bases between. CDR3 amino acids: CASSPTGKNQPQHF. The CDR3 DNA sequence: TGTGCCAGCAGTCCGACAGGAAAAAATCAGCCCCAGCATTTT.

This clonotype came up many times. The chain carries TRBV11-2 and TRBJ2-7; D is undetermined. Trimming shortened V by 5 bases and J by 1 base, and 21 bases separated the two germline ends. This CDR3 spans 17 amino acids. CDR1 SGHAT and CDR2 FQNNGV come from the germline V gene. CDR3 in amino acids: CASSPNRATERSYEQYF. In DNA form, the CDR3 reads TGTGCCAGCAGCCCCAACCGGGCAACAGAGAGATCCTACGAGCAGTACTTC.

This clonotype was recorded a few times. V gene TRBV4-1 combines with J gene TRBJ2-4, with TRBD2 identical over 9 bases. This CDR3 is 16 amino acids long. The V segment lost 0 bases and the J segment 6 bases; nucleotides outside the gene matches: 6. Per germline, CDR1 MGHRA and CDR2 YSYEKL. The CDR3 loop is CASSQDTRRGGNIQYF. In DNA form, the CDR3 reads TGCGCCAGCAGCCAAGATACGCGGCGGGGGGGAAACATTCAGTACTTC.

This clonotype was seen many times. The rearrangement links TRBV12-3 or TRBV12-4 to TRBJ1-6; TRBD1 agrees at 8 bases. CDR3 length equals 15 residues. V was pared by 5 bases and J by 9 bases, with 9 bases of the junction left unmatched. CDR3 bases: TGTGCCAGCAGTCCCCGACAGGGGAGTGGTTCACCCCTCCACTTT. It yields the protein CASSPRQGSGSPLHF.

This clonotype occurred many times. The chain uses TRBV28 and TRBJ2-7, with TRBD2 matching 8 bases. The CDR3 extends over 13 amino acids. V was pared by 5 bases and J by 0 bases, with 0 bases of the junction left unmatched. CDR1 is MDHEN and CDR2 is SYDVKM in the germline V gene. The CDR3 sequence: CASSSGGSYEQYF. The CDR3 DNA reads TGTGCCAGCAGTAGCGGGGGCTCCTACGAGCAGTACTTC.